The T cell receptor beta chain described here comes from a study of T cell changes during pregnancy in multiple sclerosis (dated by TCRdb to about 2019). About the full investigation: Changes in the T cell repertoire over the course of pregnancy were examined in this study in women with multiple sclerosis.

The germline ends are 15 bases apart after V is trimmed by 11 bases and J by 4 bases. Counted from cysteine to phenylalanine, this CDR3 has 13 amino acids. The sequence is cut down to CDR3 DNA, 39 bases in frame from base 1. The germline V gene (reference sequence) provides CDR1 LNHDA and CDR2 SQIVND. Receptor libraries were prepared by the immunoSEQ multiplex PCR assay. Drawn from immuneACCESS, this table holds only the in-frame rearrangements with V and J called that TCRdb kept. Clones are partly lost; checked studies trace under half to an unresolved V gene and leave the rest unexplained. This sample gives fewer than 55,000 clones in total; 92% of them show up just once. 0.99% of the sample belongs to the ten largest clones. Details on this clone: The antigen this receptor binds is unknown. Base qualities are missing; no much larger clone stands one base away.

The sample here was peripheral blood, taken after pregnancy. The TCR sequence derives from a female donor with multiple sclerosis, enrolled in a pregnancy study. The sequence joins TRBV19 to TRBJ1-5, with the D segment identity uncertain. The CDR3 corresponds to CASSDTANQPQHF. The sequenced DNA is TGTGCCTCTAGCGATACAGCAAATCAGCCCCAGCATTTT.